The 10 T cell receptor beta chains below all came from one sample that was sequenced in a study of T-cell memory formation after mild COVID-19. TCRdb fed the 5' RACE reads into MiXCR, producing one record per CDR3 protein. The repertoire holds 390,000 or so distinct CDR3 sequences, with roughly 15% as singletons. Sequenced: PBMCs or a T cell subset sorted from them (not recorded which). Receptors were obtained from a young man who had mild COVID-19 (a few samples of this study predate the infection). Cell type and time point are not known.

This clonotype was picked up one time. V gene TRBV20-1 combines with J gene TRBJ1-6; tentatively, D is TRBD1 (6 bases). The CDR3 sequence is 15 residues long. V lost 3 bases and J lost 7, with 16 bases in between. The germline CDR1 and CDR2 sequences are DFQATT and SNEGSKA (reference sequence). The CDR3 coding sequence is TGCAGTGCTAGTGACAGGCGCAAAGGAAATTCACCCCTCCACTTT. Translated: CSASDRRKGNSPLHF.

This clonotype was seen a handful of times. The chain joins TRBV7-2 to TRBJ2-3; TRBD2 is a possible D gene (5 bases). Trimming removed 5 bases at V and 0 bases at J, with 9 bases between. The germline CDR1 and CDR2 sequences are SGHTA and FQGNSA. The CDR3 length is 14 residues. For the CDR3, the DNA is TGTGCCAGCAGCCCGGACTCTAGCACAGATACGCAGTATTTT. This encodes CASSPDSSTDTQYF.

CDR3 protein: CASSLSGTPYEQYF. CDR3 DNA: TGTGCCAGCAGTTTGTCGGGGACACCATACGAGCAGTACTTC. The V call is TRBV12-3 or TRBV12-4, the J call TRBJ2-7; a possible D gene is TRBD1 (6 bases). The V gene lost 3 bases and the J gene lost 4 bases, with 13 bases spanning the gap. The CDR3 runs to 14 residues.

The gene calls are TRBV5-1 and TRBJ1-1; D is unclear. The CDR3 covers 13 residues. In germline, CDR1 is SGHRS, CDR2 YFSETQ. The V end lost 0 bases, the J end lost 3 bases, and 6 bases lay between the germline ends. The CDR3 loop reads CASSLESYTEAFF. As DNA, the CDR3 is TGCGCCAGCAGCTTGGAGAGCTACACTGAAGCTTTCTTT. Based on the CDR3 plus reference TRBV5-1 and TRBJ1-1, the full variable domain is KAGVTQTPRYLIKTRGQQVTLSCSPISGHRSVSWYQQTPGQGLQFLFEYFSETQRNKGNFPGRFSGRQFSNSRSEMNVSTLELGDSALYLCASSLESYTEAFFGQGTRLTVV.

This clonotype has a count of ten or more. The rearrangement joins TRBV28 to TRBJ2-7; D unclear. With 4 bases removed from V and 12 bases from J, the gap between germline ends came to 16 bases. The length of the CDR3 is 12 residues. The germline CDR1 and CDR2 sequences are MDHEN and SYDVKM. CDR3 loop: CASSCRARSGYV. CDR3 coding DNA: TGTGCCAGCAGTTGTCGGGCCCGGAGTGGGTACGTC.

The CDR3: CASKSPHQPQHF. In DNA, the CDR3 is TGTGCCAGCAAAAGCCCCCATCAGCCCCAGCATTTT. This chain connects TRBV6-2 or TRBV6-3 to TRBJ1-5; D not certain. The CDR3 runs 12 residues. Germline assignment: CDR1 MNHEY and CDR2 SVGEGT. V lost 7 bases to trimming and J lost 5 bases, with 9 bases between them.

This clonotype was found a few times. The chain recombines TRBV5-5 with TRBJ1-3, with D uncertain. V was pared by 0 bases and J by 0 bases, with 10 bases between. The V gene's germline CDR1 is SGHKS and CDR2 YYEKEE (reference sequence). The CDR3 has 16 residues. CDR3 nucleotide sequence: TGTGCCAGCAGCTTGGGGGCCGGAAACTCTGGAAACACCATATATTTT. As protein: CASSLGAGNSGNTIYF.

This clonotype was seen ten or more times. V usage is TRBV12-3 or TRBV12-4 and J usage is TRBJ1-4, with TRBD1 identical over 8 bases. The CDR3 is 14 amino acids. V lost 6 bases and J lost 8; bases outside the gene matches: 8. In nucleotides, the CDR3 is TGTGCCAGCAGCCCGACAGGGGTAGTGGAAAAACTGTTTTTT. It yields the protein CASSPTGVVEKLFF.

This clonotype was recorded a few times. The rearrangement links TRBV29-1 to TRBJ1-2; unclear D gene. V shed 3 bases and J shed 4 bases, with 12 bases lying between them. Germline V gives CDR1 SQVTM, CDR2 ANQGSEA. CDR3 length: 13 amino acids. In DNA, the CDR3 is TGCAGCGTTGACTTGGAGAACTCCTATGGCTACACCTTC. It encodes CSVDLENSYGYTF.

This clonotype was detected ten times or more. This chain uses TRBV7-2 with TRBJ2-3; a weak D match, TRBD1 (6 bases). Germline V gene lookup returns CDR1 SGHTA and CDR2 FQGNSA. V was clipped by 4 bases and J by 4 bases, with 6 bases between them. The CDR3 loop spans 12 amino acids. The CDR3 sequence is CASSYRADTQYF. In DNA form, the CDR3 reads TGTGCCAGCAGCTACAGGGCAGATACGCAGTATTTT.